This T cell receptor (beta chain) comes out of a study of OX40 agonist ivuxolimab in advanced cancers. Background on the study: The patients received agonistic anti-OX40 (CD134) antibody ivuxolimab. Hepatocellular carcinoma, melanoma, renal cell or head and neck cancer was diagnosed in the dose-escalation patients. Study-wide results and limits: People who partly responded at 0.1-3.0 mg/kg had some of the least clonal expansion seen. CD8+ T cells were the subset that, on average, had more expanded clones than CD4+.

This clone was seen only once. Its antigen is not known. V was clipped by 0 bases and J by 1 base, with 6 bases between them. This CDR3 region has 15 residues. Germline CDR1 is MRHNA and CDR2 is SNTAGT. Here immunoSEQ multiplex PCR was the method, and the copy in TCRdb shows in-frame clones only, minus some. The sample contains approximately 58,000 clones, approximately 90% of which appear only once. The chain joins TRBV6-4 to TRBJ2-2; D is perhaps TRBD2 (5 bases). This TCR came from an adult with an advanced solid tumor such as melanoma, head and neck, liver or kidney cancer. Source: CD4+ or CD8+ T cells sorted from blood, taken in a trial of the OX40 agonist ivuxolimab. CDR3 nucleotides: TGTGCCAGCAGTGACTCGGAGGAGAACACCGGGGAGCTGTTTTTT. Translated: CASSDSEENTGELFF.